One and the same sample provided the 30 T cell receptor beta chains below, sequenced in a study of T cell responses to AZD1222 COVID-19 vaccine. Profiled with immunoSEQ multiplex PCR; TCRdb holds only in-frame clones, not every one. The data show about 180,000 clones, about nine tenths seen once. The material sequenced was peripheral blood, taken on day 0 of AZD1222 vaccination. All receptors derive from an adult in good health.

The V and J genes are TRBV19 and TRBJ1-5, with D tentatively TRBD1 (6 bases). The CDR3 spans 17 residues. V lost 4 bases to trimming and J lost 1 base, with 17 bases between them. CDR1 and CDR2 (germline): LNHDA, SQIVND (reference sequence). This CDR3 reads CASSTGGRKLSNQPQHF. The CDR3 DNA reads TGTGCCAGTAGTACCGGGGGGCGAAAATTGAGCAATCAGCCCCAGCATTTT.

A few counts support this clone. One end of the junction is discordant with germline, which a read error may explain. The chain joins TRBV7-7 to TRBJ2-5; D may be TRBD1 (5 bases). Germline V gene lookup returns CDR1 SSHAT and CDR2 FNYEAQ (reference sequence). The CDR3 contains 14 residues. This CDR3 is CASSRQPVQETQYF. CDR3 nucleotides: TGTGCTAGCAGCCGACAGCCAGTCCAAGAGACCCAGTACTTC.

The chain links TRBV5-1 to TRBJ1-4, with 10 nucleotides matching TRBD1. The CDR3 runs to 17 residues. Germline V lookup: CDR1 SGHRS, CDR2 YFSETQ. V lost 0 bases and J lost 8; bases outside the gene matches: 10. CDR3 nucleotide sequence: TGCGCCAGCAGCTTGGACCCTGGGACAGGGGTTCGAGAAAAACTGTTTTTT. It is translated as CASSLDPGTGVREKLFF.

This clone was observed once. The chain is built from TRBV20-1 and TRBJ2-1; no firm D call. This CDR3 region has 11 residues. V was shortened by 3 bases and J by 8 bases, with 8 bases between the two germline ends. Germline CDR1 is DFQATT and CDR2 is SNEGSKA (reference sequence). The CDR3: CSARGRDEQFF. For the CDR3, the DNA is TGCAGTGCTAGGGGCCGGGATGAGCAGTTCTTC.

CDR3 in amino acids: CASSQDEGGGETQYF. The CDR3 nucleotides are TGCGCCAGCAGCCAAGATGAGGGAGGGGGGGAGACCCAGTACTTC. V and J are TRBV4-3 and TRBJ2-5, with D possibly matching TRBD2 (7 bases). Germline V gives CDR1 LGHNA, CDR2 YSLEER. There are 15 residues in the CDR3. The V gene lost 0 bases and the J gene lost 5 bases, with 13 bases spanning the gap.

The CDR3 nucleotides read TGTGCCAGCTCACCACCAAGCAGGTTTGACACTGAAGCTTTCTTT. This encodes CASSPPSRFDTEAFF. The V gene is TRBV18, the J gene TRBJ1-1; D is undetermined. In germline, CDR1 is KGHSH, CDR2 LQKENI. V lost 0 bases to trimming and J lost 3 bases, with 11 bases between them. This CDR3 spans 15 amino acids.

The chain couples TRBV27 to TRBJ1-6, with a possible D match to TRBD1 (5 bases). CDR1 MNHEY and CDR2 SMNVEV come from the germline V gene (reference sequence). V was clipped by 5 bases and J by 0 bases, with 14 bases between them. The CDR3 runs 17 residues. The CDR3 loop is CASSARQLSSYNSPLHF. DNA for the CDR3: TGTGCCAGCAGTGCGCGACAGCTTAGCTCCTATAATTCACCCCTCCACTTT.

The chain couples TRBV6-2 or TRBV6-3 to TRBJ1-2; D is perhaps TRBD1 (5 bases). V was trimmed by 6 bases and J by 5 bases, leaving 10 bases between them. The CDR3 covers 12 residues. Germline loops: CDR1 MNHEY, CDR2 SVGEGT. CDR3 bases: TGTGCCAGCAGCCCCAGACAGTATGGCTACACCTTC. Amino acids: CASSPRQYGYTF.

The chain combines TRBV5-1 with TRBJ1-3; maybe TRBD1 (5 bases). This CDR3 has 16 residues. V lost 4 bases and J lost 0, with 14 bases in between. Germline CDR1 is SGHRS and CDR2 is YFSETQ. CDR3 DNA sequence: TGCGCCAGCAGCACCTCCGGGGCCAACTCTGGAAACACCATATATTTT. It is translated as CASSTSGANSGNTIYF.

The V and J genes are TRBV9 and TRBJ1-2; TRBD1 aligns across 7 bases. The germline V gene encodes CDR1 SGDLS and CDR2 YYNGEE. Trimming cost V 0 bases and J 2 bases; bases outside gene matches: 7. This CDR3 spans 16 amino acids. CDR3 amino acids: CASSVAPDRANYGYTF. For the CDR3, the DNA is TGTGCCAGCAGCGTAGCTCCCGACAGGGCCAACTATGGCTACACCTTC.

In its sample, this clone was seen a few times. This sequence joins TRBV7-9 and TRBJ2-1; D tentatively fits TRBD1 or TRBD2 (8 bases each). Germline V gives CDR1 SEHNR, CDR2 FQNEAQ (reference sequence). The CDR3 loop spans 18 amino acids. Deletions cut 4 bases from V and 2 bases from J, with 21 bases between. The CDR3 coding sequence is TGTGCCAGCAGCTGGGGCACAGGGGGGCGGGGGGCCTACAATGAGCAGTTCTTC. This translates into CASSWGTGGRGAYNEQFF.

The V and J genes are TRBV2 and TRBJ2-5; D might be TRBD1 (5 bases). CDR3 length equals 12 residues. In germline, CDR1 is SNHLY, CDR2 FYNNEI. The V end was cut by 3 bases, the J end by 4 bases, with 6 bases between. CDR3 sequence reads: CASSDQGETQYF. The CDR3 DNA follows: TGTGCCAGCAGTGACCAGGGAGAGACCCAGTACTTC.

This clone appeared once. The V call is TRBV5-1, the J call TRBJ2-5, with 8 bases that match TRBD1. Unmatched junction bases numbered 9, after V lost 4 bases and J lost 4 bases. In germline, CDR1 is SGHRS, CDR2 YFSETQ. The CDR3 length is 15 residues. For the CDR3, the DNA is TGCGCCAGCAGCCCATCCAGGGGGCGGGGAGAGACCCAGTACTTC. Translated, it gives CASSPSRGRGETQYF.

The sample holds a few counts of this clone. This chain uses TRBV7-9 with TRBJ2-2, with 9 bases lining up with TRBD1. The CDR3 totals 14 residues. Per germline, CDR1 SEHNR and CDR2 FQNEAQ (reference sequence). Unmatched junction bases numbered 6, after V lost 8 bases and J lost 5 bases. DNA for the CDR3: TGTGCCAGCCGCAACAGGGGGCGGACCGGGGAGCTGTTTTTT. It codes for CASRNRGRTGELFF. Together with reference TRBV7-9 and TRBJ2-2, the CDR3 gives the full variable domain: DTGVSQNPRHKITKRGQNVTFRCDPISEHNRLYWYRQTLGQGPEFLTYFQNEAQLEKSRLLSDRFSAERPKGSFSTLEIQRTEQGDSAMYLCASRNRGRTGELFFGEGSRLTVL.

CDR3 nucleotides: TGTGCCAGCAGCACGAGGACAGGGGCCGGCCGTTGTGAAAAACTGTTTTTT. Its protein product is CASSTRTGAGRCEKLFF. The chain has TRBV21-1 and TRBJ1-4; the table's D gene call, TRBD1, was not cross checked with the DNA. TRBV21-1 is classified as a pseudogene. The CDR3 length is 17 residues.

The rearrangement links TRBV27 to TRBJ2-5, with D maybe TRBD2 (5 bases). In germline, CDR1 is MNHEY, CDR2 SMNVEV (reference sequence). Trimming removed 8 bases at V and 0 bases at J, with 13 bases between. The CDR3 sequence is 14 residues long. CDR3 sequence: CASRGSSNQETQYF. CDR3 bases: TGTGCCAGCCGAGGGTCTAGCAACCAAGAGACCCAGTACTTC.

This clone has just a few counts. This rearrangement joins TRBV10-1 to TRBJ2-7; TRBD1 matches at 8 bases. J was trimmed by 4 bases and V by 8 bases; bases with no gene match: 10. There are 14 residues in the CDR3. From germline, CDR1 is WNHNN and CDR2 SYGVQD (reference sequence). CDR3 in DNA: TGCGCCAGCCTCCCGCAGGGGGCGAGGTACGAGCAGTACTTC. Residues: CASLPQGARYEQYF.

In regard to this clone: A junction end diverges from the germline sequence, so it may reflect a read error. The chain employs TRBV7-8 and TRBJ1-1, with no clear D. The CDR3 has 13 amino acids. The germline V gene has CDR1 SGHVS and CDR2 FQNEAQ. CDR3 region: CASSTHLNTEAFF. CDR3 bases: TGTGCCAGCAGTACACACCTGAATACTGAAGCTTTCTTT.

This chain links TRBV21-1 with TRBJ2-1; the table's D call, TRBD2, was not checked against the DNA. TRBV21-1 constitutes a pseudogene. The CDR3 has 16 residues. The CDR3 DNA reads TGTGCCAGCAGCAAATGGCCAGCGGGGGGTTACAATGAGCAGTTCTTC. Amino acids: CASSKWPAGGYNEQFF.

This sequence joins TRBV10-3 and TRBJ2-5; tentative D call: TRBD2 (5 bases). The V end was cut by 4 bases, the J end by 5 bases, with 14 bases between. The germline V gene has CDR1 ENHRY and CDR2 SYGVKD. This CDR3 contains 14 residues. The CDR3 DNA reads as TGTGCCATCAGTGGGGTCCCCGGGGAGGAGACCCAGTACTTC. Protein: CAISGVPGEETQYF.

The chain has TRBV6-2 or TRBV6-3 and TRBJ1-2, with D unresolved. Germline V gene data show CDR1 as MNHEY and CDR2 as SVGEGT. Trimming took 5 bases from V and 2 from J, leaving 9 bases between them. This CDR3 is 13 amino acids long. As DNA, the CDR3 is TGTGCCAGCAGTAACGGAGTGAACTATGGCTACACCTTC. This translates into CASSNGVNYGYTF.

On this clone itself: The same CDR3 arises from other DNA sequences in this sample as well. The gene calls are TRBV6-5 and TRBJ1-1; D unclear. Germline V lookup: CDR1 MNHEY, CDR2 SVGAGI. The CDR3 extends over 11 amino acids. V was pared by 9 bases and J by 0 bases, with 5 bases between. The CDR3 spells CASIMNTEAFF. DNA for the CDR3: TGTGCCAGTATCATGAACACTGAAGCTTTCTTT.

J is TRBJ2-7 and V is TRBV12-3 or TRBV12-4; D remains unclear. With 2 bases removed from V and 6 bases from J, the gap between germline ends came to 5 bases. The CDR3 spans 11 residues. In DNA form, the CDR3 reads TGTGCCAGCAGTTTACGCCGCGAGCAGTACTTC. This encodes CASSLRREQYF.

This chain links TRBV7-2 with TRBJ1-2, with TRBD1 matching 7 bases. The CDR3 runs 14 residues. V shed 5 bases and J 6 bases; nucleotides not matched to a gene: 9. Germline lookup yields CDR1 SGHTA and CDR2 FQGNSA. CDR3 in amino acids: CASSPYLQGNGYTF. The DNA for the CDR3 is TGTGCCAGCAGCCCTTATTTACAGGGGAATGGCTACACCTTC.

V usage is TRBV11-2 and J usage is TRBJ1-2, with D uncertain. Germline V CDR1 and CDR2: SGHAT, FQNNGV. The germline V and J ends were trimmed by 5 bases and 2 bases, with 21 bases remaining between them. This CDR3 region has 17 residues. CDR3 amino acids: CASSITDRQELNYGYTF. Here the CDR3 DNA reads TGTGCCAGCAGCATAACCGATCGGCAGGAGTTAAACTATGGCTACACCTTC.

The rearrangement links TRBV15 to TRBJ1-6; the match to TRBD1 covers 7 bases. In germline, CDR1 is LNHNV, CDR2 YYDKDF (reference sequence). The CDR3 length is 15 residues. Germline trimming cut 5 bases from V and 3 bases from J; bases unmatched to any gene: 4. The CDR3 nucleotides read TGTGCCACCAGCCGCACAGGGGTCTATAATTCACCCCTCCACTTT. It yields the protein CATSRTGVYNSPLHF.

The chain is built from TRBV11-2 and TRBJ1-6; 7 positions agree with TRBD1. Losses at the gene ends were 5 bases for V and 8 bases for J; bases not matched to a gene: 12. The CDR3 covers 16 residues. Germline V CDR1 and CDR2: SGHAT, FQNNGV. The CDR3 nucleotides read TGTGCCAGCAGCCGGACAGGTGCAAGAAGGTATTCACCCCTCCACTTT. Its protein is CASSRTGARRYSPLHF.

The CDR3, as DNA: TGTGCCAGCAGCTTTAGGGGTAGCTCTGGAAACACCATATATTTT. It encodes CASSFRGSSGNTIYF. V and J are TRBV5-6 and TRBJ1-3; D possibly corresponds to TRBD1 (5 bases). The V end lost 2 bases, the J end lost 0 bases, and 9 bases lay between the germline ends. This CDR3 spans 15 amino acids. Germline V gene data show CDR1 as SGHDT and CDR2 as YYEEEE.

The CDR3 protein is CASSLARTEYTEAFF. As DNA, the CDR3 is TGTGCCAGCAGCTTGGCGCGGACGGAATACACTGAAGCTTTCTTT. The genes are TRBV5-8 and TRBJ1-1; D call uncertain. CDR3 length: 15 residues. Germline CDR1 is SGHTS and CDR2 is YDEGEE. Trimming removed 0 bases from V and 3 bases from J, with 12 bases in between.

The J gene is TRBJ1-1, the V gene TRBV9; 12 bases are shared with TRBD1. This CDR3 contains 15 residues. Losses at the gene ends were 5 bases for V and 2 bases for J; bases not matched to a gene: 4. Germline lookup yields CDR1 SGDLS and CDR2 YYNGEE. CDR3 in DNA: TGTGCCAGCAGGAAGGGACAGGGGGCAAACACTGAAGCTTTCTTT. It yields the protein CASRKGQGANTEAFF.